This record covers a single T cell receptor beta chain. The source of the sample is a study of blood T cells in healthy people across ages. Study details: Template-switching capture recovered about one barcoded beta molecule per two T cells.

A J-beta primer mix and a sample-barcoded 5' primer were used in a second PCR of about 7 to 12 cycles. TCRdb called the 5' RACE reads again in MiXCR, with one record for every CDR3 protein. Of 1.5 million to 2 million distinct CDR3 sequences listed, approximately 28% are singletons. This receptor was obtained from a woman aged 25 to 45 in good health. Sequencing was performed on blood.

CDR3 amino acids: CASSQVPAAWDGYTF. The CDR3 DNA reads as TGCGCCAGCAGCCAAGTACCGGCAGCTTGGGATGGCTACACCTTC. The chain employs TRBV4-1 and TRBJ1-2, with D unresolved. CDR3 size: 15 residues. Germline assignment: CDR1 MGHRA and CDR2 YSYEKL. The V and J ends lost 1 base and 6 bases respectively, with 15 bases between them.